One sample yielded the 28 T cell receptor beta chains listed below, sequenced in a study of blood T cell repertoires in COVID-19. Clones were sequenced by immunoSEQ multiplex PCR, and TCRdb holds only the in-frame ones, with some missing. This table holds about 210,000 clones, under 90% found once. The sequencing input was PBMCs or T cells enriched from blood (not recorded which). These receptors were collected from a woman aged 50 to 60 with acute COVID-19.

The CDR3 spells CASSESRASGSYNEQFF. The CDR3 bases are TGTGCCAGCAGTGAATCCCGGGCTAGCGGCTCCTACAATGAGCAGTTCTTC. This sequence joins TRBV25-1 and TRBJ2-1, with 7 nucleotides matching TRBD2. V dropped 1 base and J dropped 0; count of bases not matched to a gene: 6. Germline assignment: CDR1 MGHDK and CDR2 SYGVNS. This CDR3 is built from 17 residues.

This clone occurred a few times. The chain joins TRBV28 to TRBJ2-7; 8 bases are a match to TRBD1. Germline V gene lookup returns CDR1 MDHEN and CDR2 SYDVKM. The CDR3 is 16 residues long. Trimming took 6 bases from V and 3 from J; bases not matched to a gene: 13. The CDR3 DNA is TGTGCCAGCAGGACTGCAGGGGGCGCCCACCTCTACGAGCAGTACTTC. Residues: CASRTAGGAHLYEQYF.

The chain joins TRBV28 to TRBJ1-1; a weak D match, TRBD1 (6 bases). The V end lost 3 bases, the J end lost 3 bases, and 14 bases lay between the germline ends. The CDR3 has 15 residues. Germline loops: CDR1 MDHEN, CDR2 SYDVKM. CDR3 in amino acids: CASSFRQVGDTEAFF. The CDR3 DNA follows: TGTGCCAGCAGTTTTAGACAGGTTGGGGACACTGAAGCTTTCTTT.

This clone has just a few counts. J is TRBJ2-1 and V is TRBV28, with TRBD2 as a possible D gene (6 bases). Germline lookup yields CDR1 MDHEN and CDR2 SYDVKM. V was pared by 8 bases and J by 6 bases, with 20 bases between. The CDR3 spans 15 residues. CDR3 residues: CASAGGVERLNEQFF. DNA of the CDR3: TGTGCCAGCGCGGGCGGGGTAGAACGGCTCAATGAGCAGTTCTTC.

The chain employs TRBV5-4 and TRBJ1-2; 8 bases line up with TRBD1. Germline V lookup: CDR1 SGHNT, CDR2 YYREEE (reference sequence). The CDR3 is made up of 13 amino acids. The J segment lost 4 bases and the V segment lost 2 bases, leaving 1 base of the junction unmatched. In nucleotides, the CDR3 is TGTGCCAGCAGCTTCCAGGGGGCCTATGGCTACACCTTC. It yields the protein CASSFQGAYGYTF. Combining the CDR3 with reference TRBV5-4 and TRBJ1-2 gives the whole variable domain ETGVTQSPTHLIKTRGQQVTLRCSSQSGHNTVSWYQQALGQGPQFIFQYYREEENGRGNFPPRFSGLQFPNYSSELNVNALELDDSALYLCASSFQGAYGYTFGSGTRLTVV.

The chain couples TRBV11-3 to TRBJ1-6, with 9 bases aligning to TRBD1. V lost 5 bases, J lost 6 bases, and 11 bases stayed unmatched. The CDR3 loop spans 17 amino acids. The V gene's germline CDR1 is SGHNT and CDR2 YENEEA. As DNA, the CDR3 is TGTGCCAGCAGCCAAGGATTCCGGGACAGGGCTAATTCACCCCTCCACTTT. Protein product: CASSQGFRDRANSPLHF.

This clone was found a few times. This chain links TRBV19 with TRBJ2-2, with TRBD1 identical over 9 bases. Germline trimming cut 7 bases from V and 6 bases from J; bases unmatched to any gene: 6. CDR1 and CDR2 from the germline V gene are LNHDA and SQIVND (reference sequence). There are 14 residues in the CDR3. The CDR3 loop reads CASTRTGVAGELFF. Written as DNA, the CDR3 is TGTGCCAGTACCAGGACAGGGGTAGCCGGGGAGCTGTTTTTT.

As for this clone: The CDR3 ends on some other residue instead of the conserved phenylalanine or tryptophan, so this is likely a read error. The DNA is left out, because the CDR3 cannot be placed on it with certainty; the CDR3 is given as TCRdb lists it. This chain joins TRBV5-6 and TRBJ2-7; TRBD1, the table's D call, was not compared with the DNA. The germline CDR1 and CDR2 sequences are SGHDT and YYEEEE. The CDR3 contains 9 residues when both ends are counted. CDR3 residues: CASRSDRKA.

The gene calls are TRBV18 and TRBJ2-3, with D possibly TRBD1 on 6 matching bases. V lost 3 bases and J 4 bases, leaving 14 bases between the germline ends. The CDR3 consists of 15 residues. CDR1 KGHSH and CDR2 LQKENI come from the germline V gene. CDR3 DNA sequence: TGTGCCAGCTCACCCCTGGACAGTTGGCCAGATACGCAGTATTTT. Its translation: CASSPLDSWPDTQYF.

This chain uses TRBV5-1 with TRBJ2-7; 7 bases line up with TRBD1. V shed 5 bases and J 2 bases; nucleotides not matched to a gene: 10. The CDR3 spans 15 residues. Germline loops: CDR1 SGHRS, CDR2 YFSETQ. CDR3 sequence: CASRYAPDRAYEQYF. The CDR3 DNA reads TGCGCCAGCAGATACGCCCCTGACAGGGCCTACGAGCAGTACTTC.

The rearrangement joins TRBV28 to TRBJ2-1; 13 bases agree with TRBD2. The germline V gene has CDR1 MDHEN and CDR2 SYDVKM. This CDR3 spans 19 amino acids. Trimming took 5 bases from V and 7 from J; bases not matched to a gene: 17. CDR3 nucleotides: TGTGCCAGCAGTCCCATGACTAGCGGGGGGACCTACAGGGTTAATGAGCAGTTCTTC. It codes for CASSPMTSGGTYRVNEQFF.

This sequence joins TRBV28 and TRBJ2-7; 8 bases align to TRBD2. Per the germline V gene, CDR1 is MDHEN and CDR2 is SYDVKM. Trimming removed 6 bases from V and 6 bases from J; junction bases left unmatched: 7. This CDR3 contains 13 residues. The CDR3 sequence is CASSPGGATEQYF. CDR3 coding DNA: TGTGCCAGCAGCCCCGGGGGGGCGACCGAGCAGTACTTC.

J is TRBJ2-7 and V is TRBV10-3; 7 nucleotides agree with TRBD2. CDR1 and CDR2 from the germline V gene are ENHRY and SYGVKD. This CDR3 has 16 residues. With 2 bases clipped from V and 1 base from J, the junction kept 8 bases outside the gene matches. CDR3 nucleotide sequence: TGTGCCATCAGTGAGCCAGCGGGACCGAGATCCTACGAGCAGTACTTC. Amino acids: CAISEPAGPRSYEQYF.

This chain connects TRBV19 to TRBJ1-6; D is perhaps TRBD1 (5 bases). The CDR3 is made up of 13 amino acids. The V gene's germline CDR1 is LNHDA and CDR2 SQIVND (reference sequence). CDR3 sequence (DNA): TGTGCTGGGGCGGTCTCCTATAATTCACCCCTCCACTTT. Translated, it gives CAGAVSYNSPLHF.

The J gene is TRBJ2-1, the V gene TRBV7-3; 9 bases match TRBD2. Germline assignment: CDR1 SGHTA and CDR2 FQGTGA. The CDR3 spans 15 residues. V dropped 4 bases and J dropped 4; count of bases not matched to a gene: 5. The CDR3 sequence: CASSYSGSGYNEQFF. CDR3 nucleotides: TGTGCCAGCAGCTATAGCGGGAGCGGGTACAATGAGCAGTTCTTC.

The chain is built from TRBV6-5 and TRBJ1-1; D perhaps matches TRBD1 (6 bases). CDR3 size: 14 residues. V gave up 2 bases and J gave up 6 bases, with 13 bases separating them. Germline V CDR1 and CDR2: MNHEY, SVGAGI. Here the CDR3 DNA reads TGTGCCAGCAGTTACCAACAGGGTAACTCTGAAGCTTTCTTT. This translates into CASSYQQGNSEAFF.

This clone was detected only once. The gene calls are TRBV5-1 and TRBJ1-2; D might be TRBD1 (5 bases). Trimming pared 6 bases from V and 4 bases from J, leaving 13 bases between. Germline lookup yields CDR1 SGHRS and CDR2 YFSETQ. CDR3 size: 13 residues. The DNA of the CDR3 is TGCGCCAGCACCTTCGACAGTTCCTATGGCTACACCTTC. Its translation: CASTFDSSYGYTF.

In DNA form, the CDR3 reads TGTGCCAGCAGCTCGGACAGGGCTTCCTACGAGCAGTACTTC. Translated: CASSSDRASYEQYF. V gene TRBV7-2 combines with J gene TRBJ2-7, with 8 positions matching TRBD1. CDR1 is SGHTA, CDR2 FQGNSA, per germline. CDR3 size: 14 residues. With 4 bases clipped from V and 1 base from J, the junction kept 3 bases outside the gene matches. Variable domain in full (rest from reference TRBV7-2 and TRBJ2-7): GAGVSQSPSNKVTEKGKDVELRCDPISGHTALYWYRQSLGQGLEFLIYFQGNSAPDKSGLPSDRFSAERTGGSVSTLTIQRTQQEDSAVYLCASSSDRASYEQYFGPGTRLTVT.

V and J are TRBV20-1 and TRBJ2-3, with 8 bases that match TRBD2. Per germline, CDR1 DFQATT and CDR2 SNEGSKA (reference sequence). The length of the CDR3 is 14 residues. Unmatched junction bases numbered 4, after V lost 3 bases and J lost 2 bases. The CDR3 sequence: CSASPSGFTDTQYF. The CDR3 DNA sequence: TGCAGTGCTAGTCCTAGCGGGTTCACAGATACGCAGTATTTT.

The chain couples TRBV4-1 to TRBJ2-1; TRBD1 agrees at 10 bases. Germline lookup yields CDR1 MGHRA and CDR2 YSYEKL. The J segment lost 8 bases and the V segment lost 0 bases, leaving 7 bases of the junction unmatched. The CDR3 has 16 residues. This CDR3 reads CASSQDQTGGWDEQFF. The CDR3 DNA is TGCGCCAGCAGCCAAGATCAGACAGGGGGCTGGGATGAGCAGTTCTTC.

This chain uses TRBV19 with TRBJ2-4; the match to TRBD1 covers 11 bases. The germline gives CDR1 LNHDA, CDR2 SQIVND (reference sequence). There are 18 residues in the CDR3. V trimming: 5 bases; J trimming: 0 bases; junction bases outside the gene matches: 9. CDR3 DNA: TGTGCCAGTAGTTTGGAATACGGGACAGGGGGAGCCAAAAACATTCAGTACTTC. This codes for CASSLEYGTGGAKNIQYF.

The table lists this clone with a count of one. The gene calls are TRBV2 and TRBJ1-4; D is ambiguous. This CDR3 is 11 amino acids long. The germline CDR1 and CDR2 sequences are SNHLY and FYNNEI. Between the trimmed V and J ends, which lost 7 bases and 8 bases, there was a span of 8 bases. The DNA for the CDR3 is TGTGCCAGCATTTCGGAGGAAAAACTGTTTTTT. Protein: CASISEEKLFF.

The J gene is TRBJ1-2, the V gene TRBV3-1 (or the pseudogene TRBV3-2), with TRBD1 identical over 7 bases. The germline V gene encodes CDR1 LGHDT and CDR2 YNNKEL (reference sequence). Germline trimming cut 1 base from V and 3 bases from J; bases unmatched to any gene: 5. This CDR3 comprises 15 residues. This chain's CDR3 is CASSQGRGVYYGYTF. CDR3 coding DNA: TGTGCCAGCAGCCAAGGCAGGGGGGTTTACTATGGCTACACCTTC.

This clone was seen more than once but under ten times. The chain carries TRBV7-2 and TRBJ1-6, with D possibly matching TRBD1 (6 bases). Germline V gives CDR1 SGHTA, CDR2 FQGNSA. The CDR3 runs to 13 residues. Trimming took off 5 bases at V and 11 bases at J, with 13 bases between the two ends. CDR3 protein: CASSPGVSTPLHF. The CDR3 nucleotides are TGTGCCAGCAGCCCAGGGGTCTCAACACCCCTCCACTTT. The variable domain in full, completed from reference TRBV7-2 and TRBJ1-6, reads GAGVSQSPSNKVTEKGKDVELRCDPISGHTALYWYRQSLGQGLEFLIYFQGNSAPDKSGLPSDRFSAERTGGSVSTLTIQRTQQEDSAVYLCASSPGVSTPLHFGNGTRLTVT.

A word on this clone: At one boundary the junction diverges from the germline segment, which might be a read error. The gene calls are TRBV3-1 (or the pseudogene TRBV3-2) and TRBJ1-1; no reliable D call. The CDR3 has 14 residues. Looked up from germline, CDR1 is LGHDT and CDR2 is YNNKEL (reference sequence). CDR3 coding DNA: TGTGCCAGCAGCCAACCGCTAAGCCCTGGAGGATCAATCTTT. Residues: CASSQPLSPGGSIF.

The J gene is TRBJ2-5, the V gene TRBV7-2; D is perhaps TRBD1 (6 bases). The CDR3 is 14 amino acids. CDR1 and CDR2 (germline): SGHTA, FQGNSA. Trimming removed 5 bases from V and 0 bases from J, with 10 bases in between. This CDR3 is CASSHTGYQETQYF. The CDR3 bases are TGTGCCAGCAGCCATACAGGGTACCAAGAGACCCAGTACTTC. The variable domain in full, completed from reference TRBV7-2 and TRBJ2-5, reads GAGVSQSPSNKVTEKGKDVELRCDPISGHTALYWYRQSLGQGLEFLIYFQGNSAPDKSGLPSDRFSAERTGGSVSTLTIQRTQQEDSAVYLCASSHTGYQETQYFGPGTRLLVL.

CDR3 residues: CASSFLYPSDEQFF. CDR3 in DNA: TGTGCCAGTAGTTTCCTGTACCCCAGTGATGAGCAGTTCTTC. This chain links TRBV19 with TRBJ2-1, with D uncertain. Trimming shortened V by 5 bases and J by 8 bases, and 16 bases separated the two germline ends. Looked up from germline, CDR1 is LNHDA and CDR2 is SQIVND (reference sequence). The CDR3 loop spans 14 amino acids.

This clone was observed a single time. This chain links TRBV30 with TRBJ2-1, with D unclear. V was pared by 4 bases and J by 4 bases, with 17 bases between. CDR1 and CDR2 (germline): GTSNPN, SVGIG (reference sequence). The CDR3 is 15 amino acids. CDR3 amino acids: CAWNRGSQQYNEQFF. The CDR3 DNA reads as TGTGCCTGGAATAGAGGCTCGCAACAATACAATGAGCAGTTCTTC.